This T cell receptor (beta chain) was identified during a study of T cells in Graves' hyperthyroidism and ophthalmopathy (dated by TCRdb to about 2019). Broadly, across the study: Peripheral blood was sampled at the time of initial diagnosis, prior to any treatment. For training and testing, the 100 or so patients in the discovery cohort were randomly divided in a 7:3 ratio. Once sampling was done, hyperthyroidism patients were given methimazole at a starting dose of 30 mg daily, whereas ophthalmopathy patients were given high-dose intravenous methylprednisolone. Prospective prediction of ophthalmopathy was tested in an independent validation cohort of 18 to 20 hyperthyroidism patients and 15 to 17 patients who later progressed to ophthalmopathy. In addition, the study compared T-cell repertoires in thyroid tissue and in blood from roughly 6 Graves' hyperthyroidism patients. According to the paper, TCR Vbeta CDR3 sequencing was carried out on around 140 peripheral blood samples, which came from 40 to 45 ophthalmopathy, 70 to 80 hyperthyroidism and roughly 17 progressor patients. TCR V-J signatures able to tell the groups apart were searched for in a discovery cohort of 90 to 100 patients, of whom roughly 42 had Graves' ophthalmopathy and 57 had stable Graves' hyperthyroidism.

Compared with germline, V lacks 3 bases and J lacks 0 bases; bases without a gene match: 18. There are 20 amino acids in the CDR3, from cysteine to phenylalanine inclusive. Only the CDR3 part of the read is kept: 60 bases, read in frame from the first base. The germline V gene (reference sequence) yields SEHNR for CDR1 and FQNEAQ for CDR2. Stable Graves' hyperthyroidism was defined as no progression to ophthalmopathy during 18 months of follow-up. Hyperthyroidism patients were newly diagnosed, with disease duration under 2 months, and aged 18 to 65 years. Any patient with an uncontrolled infection, another autoimmune disease, pregnancy or lactation was excluded. Clinical symptoms, serum thyroxine and TRAb, thyroid ultrasound, and orbital computed tomography formed the basis for the diagnoses. PBMCs were separated from 7.5 to 10 ml of fresh peripheral blood using Ficoll-Paque density gradient centrifugation. Trizol reagent was used to extract total RNA, and RNA quality was then checked on an Agilent 2100 Bioanalyzer.

As concerns this clonotype: The antigen it recognizes is unknown. Per-base qualities were not stored, and no clone one base away is much larger.

The TCR beta CDR3 regions were amplified from RNA transcripts. A first-round RT-PCR of the TCR CDR3 used the HTBI primer set with the Qiagen OneStep RT-PCR kit. Libraries were constructed in a second round of multiplex PCR, after which size selection and purification were performed. Paired-end sequencing of the libraries was performed with 100 bp reads on an Illumina HiSeq2000. Turning to the authors' computational methods: SOAPnuke was used to process the raw data, removing reads that contained adapters or uncalled bases, had a mean Phred below 15, or lacked an exact match to the constant primer or identifier. High-quality paired reads were merged with COPE v1.2.5, and unique nucleotide sequences were defined as clonotypes. MiTCR v1.1 was used to align the clonotypes against IMGT TRBV, TRBD and TRBJ reference segments. The analysis included only V-J combinations with a frequency above 0.0001, which together covered approximately 99% of the repertoires. The TCS score was defined as the ratio of F50 (clonal expansion) to E x V (chaos), calculated using BLOSUM62-based TCRdist between CDR3 peptides within each V-J. Welch's t-statistics and random forest reduced some 510 V-J features to under 15, which were used in a naive Bayes classifier (R e1071). In-frame beta chains were kept once TCRdb had trimmed the public reads at Q25 with fastp and called clones with MiXCR. Records with the same CDR3 protein are collapsed into one entry carrying the most frequent genes and DNA. Here the V and J calls rest on TCRdb's processing, not on the authors' analysis. Within this sample are about 510,000 distinct CDR3 sequences, with 11% to 15% of them counted one time only. The ten most abundant clones make up roughly 13% of the sample.

General findings and caveats noted by the study authors: Sample size was not statistically predetermined, and blinding of investigators to group allocation was not performed. In validation, progression to ophthalmopathy was predicted by the model with nearly 71% sensitivity and 72% to 85% specificity, a median of approximately 6.5 months before onset. Most expanded thyroid clonotypes (frequency above 0.001) were also detected in blood, a finding suggesting that blood repertoires may reflect thyroid immune responses. In cross-validation, a model built on a 13 V-J signature told ophthalmopathy apart from stable hyperthyroidism with under 90% sensitivity and roughly 81% specificity, and in testing the same model reached 80%/75%.

This clonotype was sampled from a woman between 40 and 55 years old with Graves' hyperthyroidism. The sequenced sample consisted of blood. The sequence is built from TRBV7-9 and TRBJ2-7, with 9 junctional bases fitting TRBD1. The CDR3 in this case is CASSFREGDKTGGDSYEQYF. In nucleotide form, the sequence is TGTGCCAGCAGCTTTCGTGAGGGTGACAAGACAGGGGGGGACTCCTACGAGCAGTACTTC.